The 16 T cell receptor beta chains given below trace back to one sample, sequenced in a study of monozygotic twins with inflammatory bowel disease. With the 5' RACE reads reprocessed, TCRdb shows one record per CDR3 protein and no DNA. The sample is made up of 330,000 or so distinct CDR3 sequences, and the top ten hold 2% to 2.5% of it. Input material: blood. These receptors were taken from a human donor with ulcerative colitis or Crohn's disease, or a healthy co-twin of an affected twin (not recorded which).

V and J are TRBV21-1 and TRBJ2-2. TRBV21-1 represents a pseudogene. CDR3 length equals 11 residues. The CDR3 reads CASMLTGELFF.

The J gene is TRBJ2-2, the V gene TRBV4-1; lacking DNA, the TRBD2 call made by TCRdb goes unchecked. The CDR3 loop spans 14 amino acids. CDR1 and CDR2 from the germline V gene are MGHRA and YSYEKL. The CDR3 sequence: CASSARGDTGELFF.

V gene TRBV20-1 combines with J gene TRBJ2-6; the D gene TCRdb calls, TRBD1, cannot be checked with no DNA. CDR1 and CDR2 (germline): DFQATT, SNEGSKA (reference sequence). The CDR3 runs to 17 residues. CDR3 amino acids: CSATTTGGSSGANVLTF.

This rearrangement joins TRBV30 to TRBJ1-2; absent DNA, TCRdb's TRBD1 call cannot be checked. The CDR3 is made up of 13 amino acids. Per the germline V gene, CDR1 is GTSNPN and CDR2 is SVGIG (reference sequence). The CDR3 loop is CAWKTSQRGGYTF.

The genes are TRBV12-3 or TRBV12-4 and TRBJ2-3; TCRdb reports TRBD1, a call that lacks DNA to check it against. This CDR3 is built from 14 residues. This CDR3 is CASRTGTSQDTQYF.

This rearrangement joins TRBV5-1 to TRBJ2-7; the TCRdb call, TRBD1, lacks DNA for checking. The CDR3 loop spans 14 amino acids. Per the germline V gene, CDR1 is SGHRS and CDR2 is YFSETQ. The CDR3 loop is CASSLRDREYEQYF. The variable domain in full, completed from reference TRBV5-1 and TRBJ2-7, reads KAGVTQTPRYLIKTRGQQVTLSCSPISGHRSVSWYQQTPGQGLQFLFEYFSETQRNKGNFPGRFSGRQFSNSRSEMNVSTLELGDSALYLCASSLRDREYEQYFGPGTRLTVT.

J is TRBJ2-1 and V is TRBV10-3. This CDR3 comprises 15 residues. Germline V gives CDR1 ENHRY, CDR2 SYGVKD. This CDR3 is CAISKTSSSYNEQFF.

The J gene is TRBJ2-7, the V gene TRBV20-1; the D call from TCRdb, TRBD1, cannot be confirmed without DNA. Germline V gene data show CDR1 as DFQATT and CDR2 as SNEGSKA (reference sequence). CDR3 size: 12 residues. The CDR3 loop is CSARTGFGEQYF.

The chain employs TRBV20-1 and TRBJ2-1; as DNA is missing, the TRBD2 call by TCRdb cannot be tested. Germline V gives CDR1 DFQATT, CDR2 SNEGSKA (reference sequence). The CDR3 is 15 residues long. Here the CDR3 reads CSARYRIAGEGEQFF.

The rearrangement joins TRBV7-9 to TRBJ1-1; no DNA is available, so the TRBD1 call from TCRdb remains unchecked. Germline-derived CDR1 and CDR2 are SEHNR and FQNEAQ (reference sequence). The CDR3 loop spans 15 amino acids. This CDR3 is CASSPGPDRVSPPFF. The full variable domain, with the rest looked up from reference TRBV7-9 and TRBJ1-1, is DTGVSQNPRHKITKRGQNVTFRCDPISEHNRLYWYRQTLGQGPEFLTYFQNEAQLEKSRLLSDRFSAERPKGSFSTLEIQRTEQGDSAMYLCASSPGPDRVSPPFFGQGTRLTVV.

The chain uses TRBV24-1 and TRBJ2-1; TCRdb's D call, TRBD2, is unchecked because there is no DNA. Germline loops: CDR1 KGHDR, CDR2 SFDVKD. The CDR3 covers 15 residues. CDR3 region: CATSDLMGPGNEQFF.

The chain is built from TRBV29-1 and TRBJ2-7; with no DNA, the TCRdb D assignment of TRBD1 cannot be verified. Germline CDR1 is SQVTM and CDR2 is ANQGSEA. The CDR3 is made up of 13 amino acids. This CDR3 is CSVTSGGSYEQYF.

The V call is TRBV4-3, the J call TRBJ1-1; TCRdb gives TRBD1 as the D gene, but with no DNA this cannot be confirmed. The CDR3 covers 17 residues. Germline V gives CDR1 LGHNA, CDR2 YSLEER. CDR3 sequence reads: CASSQEADWVLNTEAFF.

J is TRBJ2-7 and V is TRBV27; the D call from TCRdb, TRBD1, cannot be confirmed without DNA. CDR1 is MNHEY, CDR2 SMNVEV, per germline (reference sequence). CDR3 size: 14 residues. This chain's CDR3 is CASRSLRGSYEQYF.

The chain uses TRBV5-1 and TRBJ1-1. Germline CDR1 is SGHRS and CDR2 is YFSETQ. This CDR3 is built from 15 residues. Here the CDR3 reads CASSLEGRKNTEAFF.

The V gene is TRBV7-2, the J gene TRBJ1-2; the TCRdb D gene call, TRBD1, has no DNA to confirm it. The CDR3 contains 15 residues. Germline V lookup: CDR1 SGHTA, CDR2 FQGNSA. CDR3 loop: CASTPFGQTNYGYTF.